This T cell receptor (beta chain) was captured by sequencing in a study of human T cells and chemical hapten exposure. General study results and limits: As patch test score rose, PT1 expanded TCR counts tended to rise as well.

This clonotype was seen more than once but under ten times. Its target is unknown. One entry per CDR3 protein results from TCRdb running MiXCR on the RACE reads. The sample records about 120,000 distinct CDR3 sequences, about 11% being singletons. The ends were cut back, 0 bases at V and 2 bases at J, with 5 bases in the middle. The CDR3 covers 13 residues. Germline CDR1 reads MGHRA; CDR2 reads YSYEKL. Time point reported: patch test 3, about 24 weeks after DPC sensitization. Treatment specified: therapeutic diphenylcyclopropenone sensitization with weekly scalp DPC. Specimen: whole blood, collected in connection with sensitization to the hapten diphenylcyclopropenone (DPC). The clonotype comes from a woman in her forties or fifties with alopecia areata. Some clones in this sample may be carry-over from other donors' samples. V usage is TRBV4-1 and J usage is TRBJ2-7; D is unresolved. CDR3 region: CASSQEGPYEQYF. CDR3 in DNA: TGCGCCAGCAGCCAAGAAGGGCCCTACGAGCAGTACTTC.